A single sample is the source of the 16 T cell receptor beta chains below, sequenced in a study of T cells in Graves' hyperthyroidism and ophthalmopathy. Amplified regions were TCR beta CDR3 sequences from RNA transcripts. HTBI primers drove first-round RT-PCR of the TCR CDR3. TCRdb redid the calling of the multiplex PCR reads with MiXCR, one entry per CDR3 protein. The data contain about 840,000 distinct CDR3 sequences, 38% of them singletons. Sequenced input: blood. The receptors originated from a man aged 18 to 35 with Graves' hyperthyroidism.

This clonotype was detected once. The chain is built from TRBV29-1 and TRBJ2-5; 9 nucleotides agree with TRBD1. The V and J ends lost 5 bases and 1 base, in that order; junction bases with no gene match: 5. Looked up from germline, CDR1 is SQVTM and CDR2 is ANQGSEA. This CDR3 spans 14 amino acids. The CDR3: CSVMGQGFQETQYF. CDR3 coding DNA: TGCAGCGTTATGGGACAGGGTTTCCAAGAGACCCAGTACTTC.

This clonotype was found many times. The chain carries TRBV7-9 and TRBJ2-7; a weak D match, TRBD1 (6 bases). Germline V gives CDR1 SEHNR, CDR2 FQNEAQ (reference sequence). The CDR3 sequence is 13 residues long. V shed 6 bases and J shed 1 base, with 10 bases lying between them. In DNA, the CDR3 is TGTGCCAGCAGTTCCCAGGGGTCCTACGAGCAGTACTTC. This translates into CASSSQGSYEQYF.

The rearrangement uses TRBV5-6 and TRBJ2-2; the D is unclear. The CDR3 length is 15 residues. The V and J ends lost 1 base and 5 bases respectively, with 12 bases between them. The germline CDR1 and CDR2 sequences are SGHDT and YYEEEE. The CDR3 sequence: CASSLFGRPTGELFF. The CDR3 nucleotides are TGTGCCAGCAGCTTGTTCGGCCGACCGACCGGGGAGCTGTTTTTT.

CDR3 region: CASRLGEGAGEKLFF. For the CDR3, the DNA is TGTGCCAGCAGGCTTGGTGAGGGGGCAGGAGAAAAACTGTTTTTT. V usage is TRBV7-2 and J usage is TRBJ1-4; the match to TRBD1 covers 7 bases. Trimming took 6 bases from V and 8 from J; bases not matched to a gene: 12. The length of the CDR3 is 15 residues. The germline gives CDR1 SGHTA, CDR2 FQGNSA.

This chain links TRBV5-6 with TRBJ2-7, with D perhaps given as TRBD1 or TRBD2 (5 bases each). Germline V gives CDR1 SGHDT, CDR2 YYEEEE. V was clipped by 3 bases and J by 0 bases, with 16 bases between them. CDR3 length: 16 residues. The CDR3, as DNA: TGTGCCAGCAGCTCGAGCCGGGACGGCCACTCCTACGAGCAGTACTTC. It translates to CASSSSRDGHSYEQYF.

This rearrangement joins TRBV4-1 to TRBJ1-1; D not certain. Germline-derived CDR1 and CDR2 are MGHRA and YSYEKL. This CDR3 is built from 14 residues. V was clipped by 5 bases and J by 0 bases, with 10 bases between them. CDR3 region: CASSVAPMNTEAFF. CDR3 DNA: TGCGCCAGCAGCGTCGCTCCCATGAACACTGAAGCTTTCTTT.

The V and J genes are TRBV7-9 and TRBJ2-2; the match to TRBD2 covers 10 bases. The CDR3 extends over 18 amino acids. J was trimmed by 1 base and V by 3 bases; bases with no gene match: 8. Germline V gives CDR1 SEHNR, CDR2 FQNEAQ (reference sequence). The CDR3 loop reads CASSFGSRTSGNTGELFF. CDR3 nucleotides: TGTGCCAGCAGCTTCGGCAGCAGGACTAGCGGGAACACCGGGGAGCTGTTTTTT.

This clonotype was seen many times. This chain's CDR3 is CASSLVPDSYEQYF. The CDR3 DNA reads TGTGCCAGCAGCTTAGTGCCAGACTCCTACGAGCAGTACTTC. This chain joins TRBV7-2 and TRBJ2-7; no firm D call. Germline V gene data show CDR1 as SGHTA and CDR2 as FQGNSA. Trimming left V 1 base short and J 0 bases short, with 7 bases between. CDR3 length equals 14 residues.

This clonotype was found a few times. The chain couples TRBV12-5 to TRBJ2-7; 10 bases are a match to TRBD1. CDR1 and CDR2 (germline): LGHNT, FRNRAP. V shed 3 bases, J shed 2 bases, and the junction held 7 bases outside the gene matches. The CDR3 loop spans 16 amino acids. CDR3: CASGFDSGQGTYEQYF. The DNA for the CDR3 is TGTGCTAGTGGTTTTGACTCGGGACAGGGGACCTACGAGCAGTACTTC.

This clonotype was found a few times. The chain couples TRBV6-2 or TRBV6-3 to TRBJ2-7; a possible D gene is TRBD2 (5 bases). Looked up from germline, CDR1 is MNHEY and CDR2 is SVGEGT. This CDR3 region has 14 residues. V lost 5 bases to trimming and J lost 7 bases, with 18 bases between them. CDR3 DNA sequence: TGTGCCAGCAGTAGCGCAGCGGTGATGGGTGAGCAGTACTTC. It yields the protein CASSSAAVMGEQYF.

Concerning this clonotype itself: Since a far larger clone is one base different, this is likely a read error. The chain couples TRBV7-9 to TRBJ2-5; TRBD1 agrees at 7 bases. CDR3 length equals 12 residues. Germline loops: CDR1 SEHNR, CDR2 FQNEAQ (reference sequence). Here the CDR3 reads CASSRGGETRYF. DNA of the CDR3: TGTGCCAGCAGCAGAGGGGGCGAGACCCGGTACTTC.

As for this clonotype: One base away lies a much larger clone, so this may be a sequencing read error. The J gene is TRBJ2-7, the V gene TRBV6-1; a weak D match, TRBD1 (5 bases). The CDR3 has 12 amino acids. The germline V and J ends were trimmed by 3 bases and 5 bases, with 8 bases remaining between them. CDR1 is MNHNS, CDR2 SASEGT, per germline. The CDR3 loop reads CASSDRADEQYF. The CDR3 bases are TGTGCCAGCAGTGACAGGGCTGACGAGCAGTACTTC.

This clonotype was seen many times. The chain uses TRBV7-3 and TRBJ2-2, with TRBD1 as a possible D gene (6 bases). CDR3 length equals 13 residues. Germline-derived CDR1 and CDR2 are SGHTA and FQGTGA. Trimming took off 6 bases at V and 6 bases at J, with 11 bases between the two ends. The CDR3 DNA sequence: TGTGCCAGCAGGCCTGGACAGTCCGGGGAGCTGTTTTTT. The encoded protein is CASRPGQSGELFF.

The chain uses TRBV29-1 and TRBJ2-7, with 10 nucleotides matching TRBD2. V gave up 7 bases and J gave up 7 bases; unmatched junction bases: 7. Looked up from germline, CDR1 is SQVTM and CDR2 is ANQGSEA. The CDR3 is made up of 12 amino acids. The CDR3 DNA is TGCAGCGCAGCGGGAGGGGGCAATGAGCAGTACTTC. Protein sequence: CSAAGGGNEQYF.

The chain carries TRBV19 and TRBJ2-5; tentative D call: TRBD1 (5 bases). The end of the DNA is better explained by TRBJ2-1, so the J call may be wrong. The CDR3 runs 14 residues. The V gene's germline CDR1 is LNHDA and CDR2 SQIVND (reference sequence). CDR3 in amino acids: CASSLTGGQETQFF. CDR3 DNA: TGTGCCAGCAGCTTAACGGGCGGACAAGAGACCCAGTTCTTC.

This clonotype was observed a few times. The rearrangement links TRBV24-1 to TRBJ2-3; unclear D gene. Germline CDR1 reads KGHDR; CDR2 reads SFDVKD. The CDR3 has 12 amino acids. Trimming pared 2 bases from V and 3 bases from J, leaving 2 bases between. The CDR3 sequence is CATSDWTDTQYF. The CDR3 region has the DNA TGTGCCACCAGTGATTGGACAGATACGCAGTATTTT.